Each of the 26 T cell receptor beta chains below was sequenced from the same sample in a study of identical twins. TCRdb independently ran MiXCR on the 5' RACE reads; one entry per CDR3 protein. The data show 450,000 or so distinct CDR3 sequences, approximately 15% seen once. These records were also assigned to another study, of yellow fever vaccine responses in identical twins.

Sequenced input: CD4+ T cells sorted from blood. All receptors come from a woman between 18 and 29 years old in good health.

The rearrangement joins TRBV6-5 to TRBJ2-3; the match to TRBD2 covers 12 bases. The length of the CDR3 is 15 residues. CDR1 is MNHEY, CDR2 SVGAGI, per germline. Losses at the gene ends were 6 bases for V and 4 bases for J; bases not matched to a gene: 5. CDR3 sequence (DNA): TGTGCCAGCAGAAGAGGGACTAGCGGGCCAGATACGCAGTATTTT. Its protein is CASRRGTSGPDTQYF.

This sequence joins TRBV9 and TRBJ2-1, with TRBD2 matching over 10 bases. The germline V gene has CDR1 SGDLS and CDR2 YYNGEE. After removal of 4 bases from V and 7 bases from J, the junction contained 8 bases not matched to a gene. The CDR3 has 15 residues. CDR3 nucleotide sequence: TGTGCCAGCAGCTTCCAAGCGGGGGGGCGGAATGAGCAGTTCTTC. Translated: CASSFQAGGRNEQFF.

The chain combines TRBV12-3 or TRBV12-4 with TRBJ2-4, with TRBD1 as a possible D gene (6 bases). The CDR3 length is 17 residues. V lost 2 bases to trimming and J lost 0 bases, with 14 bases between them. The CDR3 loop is CASSLFARGLAKNIQYF. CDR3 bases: TGTGCCAGCAGTTTATTCGCCAGGGGATTAGCCAAAAACATTCAGTACTTC.

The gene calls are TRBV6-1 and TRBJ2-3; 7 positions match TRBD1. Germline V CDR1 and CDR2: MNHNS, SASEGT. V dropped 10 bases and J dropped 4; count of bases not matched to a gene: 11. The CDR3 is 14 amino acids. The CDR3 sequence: CATKTVGGPDTQYF. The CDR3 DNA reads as TGTGCCACCAAGACGGTAGGGGGCCCAGATACGCAGTATTTT.

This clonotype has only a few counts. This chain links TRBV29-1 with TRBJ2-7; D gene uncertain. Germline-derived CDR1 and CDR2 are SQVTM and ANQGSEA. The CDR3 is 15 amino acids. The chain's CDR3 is CRFPRCAPWNYEQYF. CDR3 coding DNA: TGCAGATTTCCGAGGTGTGCTCCATGGAATTACGAGCAGTACTTC.

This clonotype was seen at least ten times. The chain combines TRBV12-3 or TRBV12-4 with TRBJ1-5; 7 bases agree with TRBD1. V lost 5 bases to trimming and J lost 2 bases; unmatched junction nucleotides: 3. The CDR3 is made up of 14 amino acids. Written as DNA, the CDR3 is TGTGCCAGCAGTGAAACAGGGGGCAATCAGCCCCAGCATTTT. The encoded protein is CASSETGGNQPQHF.

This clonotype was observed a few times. The CDR3 sequence: CASSFTSGSFGELFF. CDR3 sequence (DNA): TGTGCCAGCAGCTTTACTAGCGGGAGTTTCGGGGAGCTGTTTTTT. This chain uses TRBV5-6 with TRBJ2-2, with TRBD2 identical over 11 bases. Per germline, CDR1 SGHDT and CDR2 YYEEEE. The CDR3 extends over 15 amino acids. V shed 2 bases and J 7 bases; nucleotides not matched to a gene: 4.

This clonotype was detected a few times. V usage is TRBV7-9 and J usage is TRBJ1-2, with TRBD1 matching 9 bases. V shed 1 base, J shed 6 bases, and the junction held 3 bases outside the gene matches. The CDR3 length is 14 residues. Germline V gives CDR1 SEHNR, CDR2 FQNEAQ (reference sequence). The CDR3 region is CASSLVGTGHGYTF. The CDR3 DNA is TGTGCCAGCAGCTTAGTCGGGACAGGGCATGGCTACACCTTC.

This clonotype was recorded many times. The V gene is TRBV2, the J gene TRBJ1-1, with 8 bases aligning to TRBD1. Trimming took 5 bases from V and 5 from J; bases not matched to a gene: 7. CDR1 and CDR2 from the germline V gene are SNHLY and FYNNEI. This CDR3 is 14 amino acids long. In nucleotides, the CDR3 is TGTGCCAGCAGTAAGGGACAGGCGGCTACTGAAGCTTTCTTT. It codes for CASSKGQAATEAFF.

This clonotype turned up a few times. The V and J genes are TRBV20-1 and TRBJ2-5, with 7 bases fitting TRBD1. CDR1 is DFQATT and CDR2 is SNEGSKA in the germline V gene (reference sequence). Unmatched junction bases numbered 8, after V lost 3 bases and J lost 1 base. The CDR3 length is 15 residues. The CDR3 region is CSASVPGTVQETQYF. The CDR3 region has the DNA TGCAGTGCTAGCGTCCCGGGGACAGTCCAAGAGACCCAGTACTTC.

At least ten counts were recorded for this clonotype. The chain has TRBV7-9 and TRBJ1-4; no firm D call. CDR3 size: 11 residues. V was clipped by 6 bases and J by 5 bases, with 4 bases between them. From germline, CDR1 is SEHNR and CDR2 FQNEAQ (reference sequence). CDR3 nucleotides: TGTGCCAGCAGTTTAAATGAAAAACTGTTTTTT. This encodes CASSLNEKLFF. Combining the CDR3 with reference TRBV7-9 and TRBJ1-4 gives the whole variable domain DTGVSQNPRHKITKRGQNVTFRCDPISEHNRLYWYRQTLGQGPEFLTYFQNEAQLEKSRLLSDRFSAERPKGSFSTLEIQRTEQGDSAMYLCASSLNEKLFFGSGTQLSVL.

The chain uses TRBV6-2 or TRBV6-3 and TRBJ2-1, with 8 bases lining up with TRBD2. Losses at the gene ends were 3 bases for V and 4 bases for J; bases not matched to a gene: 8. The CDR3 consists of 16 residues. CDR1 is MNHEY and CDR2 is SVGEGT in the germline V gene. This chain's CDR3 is CASSYFGRGTYNEQFF. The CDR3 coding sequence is TGTGCCAGCAGTTATTTCGGGAGGGGGACTTACAATGAGCAGTTCTTC.

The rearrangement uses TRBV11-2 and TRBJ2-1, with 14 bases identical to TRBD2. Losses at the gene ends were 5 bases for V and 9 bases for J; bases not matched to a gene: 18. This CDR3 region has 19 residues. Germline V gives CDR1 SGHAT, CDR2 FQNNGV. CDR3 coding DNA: TGTGCCAGCAGCACCACAGGGACTAGCGGGAGCTACAGGTCCCCTGAGCAGTTCTTC. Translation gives CASSTTGTSGSYRSPEQFF.

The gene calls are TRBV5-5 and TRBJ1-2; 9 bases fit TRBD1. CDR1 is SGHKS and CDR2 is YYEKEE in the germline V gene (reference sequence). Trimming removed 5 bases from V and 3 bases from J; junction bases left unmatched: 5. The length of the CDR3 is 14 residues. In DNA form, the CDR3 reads TGTGCCAGCAGTAACGACAGGGGGTACTATGGCTACACCTTC. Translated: CASSNDRGYYGYTF.

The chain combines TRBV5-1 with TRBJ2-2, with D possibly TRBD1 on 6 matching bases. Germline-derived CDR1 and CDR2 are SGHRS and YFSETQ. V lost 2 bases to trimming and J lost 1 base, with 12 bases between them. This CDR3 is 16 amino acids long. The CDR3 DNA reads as TGCGCCAGCAGCTTAGGACAGAACTTGAACACCGGGGAGCTGTTTTTT. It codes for CASSLGQNLNTGELFF.

The CDR3 loop reads CAITPGVAETQYF. Here the CDR3 DNA reads TGTGCCATCACCCCGGGGGTGGCAGAGACCCAGTACTTC. This rearrangement joins TRBV10-3 to TRBJ2-5; tentatively, D is TRBD2 (6 bases). Germline CDR1 is ENHRY and CDR2 is SYGVKD. The CDR3 extends over 13 amino acids. Trimming removed 7 bases at V and 4 bases at J, with 13 bases between.

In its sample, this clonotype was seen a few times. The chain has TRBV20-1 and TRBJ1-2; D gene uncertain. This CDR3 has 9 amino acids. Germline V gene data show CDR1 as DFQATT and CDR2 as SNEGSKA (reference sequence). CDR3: CSLNYGYTF. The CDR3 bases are TGCAGCTTAAACTATGGCTACACCTTC.

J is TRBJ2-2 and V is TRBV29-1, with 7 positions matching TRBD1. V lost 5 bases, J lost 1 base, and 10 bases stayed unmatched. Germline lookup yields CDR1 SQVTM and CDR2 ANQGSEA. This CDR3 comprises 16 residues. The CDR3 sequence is CSVRVGTGVNTGELFF. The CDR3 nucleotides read TGCAGCGTTCGGGTGGGAACAGGGGTGAACACCGGGGAGCTGTTTTTT.

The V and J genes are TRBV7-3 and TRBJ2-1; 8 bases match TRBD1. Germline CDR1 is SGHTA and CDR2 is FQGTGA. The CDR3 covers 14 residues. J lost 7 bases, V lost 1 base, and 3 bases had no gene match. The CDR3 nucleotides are TGTGCCAGCAGCTTAAACCACAGGGGGAATGAGCAGTTCTTC. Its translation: CASSLNHRGNEQFF. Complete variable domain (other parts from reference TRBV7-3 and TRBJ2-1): GAGVSQTPSNKVTEKGKYVELRCDPISGHTALYWYRQSLGQGPEFLIYFQGTGAADDSGLPNDRFFAVRPEGSVSTLKIQRTERGDSAVYLCASSLNHRGNEQFFGPGTRLTVL.

This CDR3 is CASSQDFIGVEQFF. CDR3 sequence (DNA): TGCGCCAGCAGCCAAGATTTTATTGGTGTTGAGCAGTTCTTC. V is TRBV4-1 and J is TRBJ2-1; D not certain. With 0 bases removed from V and 9 bases from J, the gap between germline ends came to 12 bases. This CDR3 comprises 14 residues. The germline V gene has CDR1 MGHRA and CDR2 YSYEKL.

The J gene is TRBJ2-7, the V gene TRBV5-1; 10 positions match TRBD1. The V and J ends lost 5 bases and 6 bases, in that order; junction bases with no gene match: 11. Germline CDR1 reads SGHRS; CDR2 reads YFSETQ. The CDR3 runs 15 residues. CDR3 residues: CASSYAGTGASEQYF. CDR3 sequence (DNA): TGCGCCAGCAGTTATGCCGGGACAGGGGCCTCCGAGCAGTACTTC.

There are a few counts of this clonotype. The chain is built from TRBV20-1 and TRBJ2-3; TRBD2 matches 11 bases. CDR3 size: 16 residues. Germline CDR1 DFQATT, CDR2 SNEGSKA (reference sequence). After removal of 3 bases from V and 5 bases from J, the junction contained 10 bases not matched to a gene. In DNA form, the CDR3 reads TGCAGTGCTAGCTCACCCCTCGGACTAGCGGGAGATACGCAGTATTTT. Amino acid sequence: CSASSPLGLAGDTQYF.

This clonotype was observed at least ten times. The CDR3 protein is CASTSGAYGNTEAFF. The CDR3 DNA is TGTGCCAGCACATCAGGGGCGTATGGGAACACTGAAGCTTTCTTT. The chain carries TRBV12-3 or TRBV12-4 and TRBJ1-1; a weak D match, TRBD1 (6 bases). CDR3 length: 15 residues. The V gene lost 7 bases and the J gene lost 1 base, with 16 bases spanning the gap.

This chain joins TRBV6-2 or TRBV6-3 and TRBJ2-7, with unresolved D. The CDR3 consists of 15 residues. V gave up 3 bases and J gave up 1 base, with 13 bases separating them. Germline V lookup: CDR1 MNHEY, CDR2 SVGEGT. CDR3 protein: CASSYDGIRSYEQYF. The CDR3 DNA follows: TGTGCCAGCAGTTATGACGGAATTAGATCCTACGAGCAGTACTTC.

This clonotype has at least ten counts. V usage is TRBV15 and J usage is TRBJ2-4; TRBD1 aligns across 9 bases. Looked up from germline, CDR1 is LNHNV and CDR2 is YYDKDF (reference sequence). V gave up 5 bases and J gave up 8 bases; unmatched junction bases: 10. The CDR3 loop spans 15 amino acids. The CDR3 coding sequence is TGTGCCACCAGCTCCCCGGGACAGGGAGTAGACATTCAGTACTTC. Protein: CATSSPGQGVDIQYF. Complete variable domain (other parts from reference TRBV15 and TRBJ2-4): DAMVIQNPRYQVTQFGKPVTLSCSQTLNHNVMYWYQQKSSQAPKLLFHYYDKDFNNEADTPDNFQSRRPNTSFCFLDIRSPGLGDTAMYLCATSSPGQGVDIQYFGAGTRLSVL.

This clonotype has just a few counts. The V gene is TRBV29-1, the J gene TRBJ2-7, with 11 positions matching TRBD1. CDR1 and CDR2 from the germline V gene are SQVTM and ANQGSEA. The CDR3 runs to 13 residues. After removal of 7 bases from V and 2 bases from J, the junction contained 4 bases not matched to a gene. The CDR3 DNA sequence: TGCAGCGCCGGGACAGGGGGGGCCTACGAGCAGTACTTC. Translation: CSAGTGGAYEQYF.